This record looks at one T cell receptor (beta chain) sequence and its context. No cognate antigen has been identified for it. Within one base of it there is no much larger clone, and no base qualities were kept. Distinct nucleotide sequences in the sample also encode this CDR3. The CDR3 spans 14 residues, from the cysteine through the phenylalanine. Here the CDR3 DNA is all that survives: 42 bases in frame from base 1. V lost 6 bases and J lost 2 bases, and the count of bases not matched to a germline gene is 6. CDR1 and CDR2 are drawn from the germline V gene: MNHEY, SVGAGI. Participants in the prospective study were aged about 18 to 100 years, lived in 20 to 25 United States geographic areas, and enrolled through a virtual design. Cohort assignment in the prospective study relied on participant-reported clinical history from a screening survey and a study questionnaire. Recovered participants in ImmuneRACE Cohort 3 were defined by two consecutive negative NP/OP PCR tests, clearance by a healthcare professional, or resolution of symptoms. In the prospective study, mobile phlebotomists collected whole blood, serum and a nasopharyngeal or oropharyngeal swab from each participant. Over an approximately two-month period, participants in the prospective study had the option of providing additional blood draws and questionnaires. Prospective study blood samples were shipped either frozen or at room temperature before DNA extraction.

This sample is part of a study of blood T cell repertoires in COVID-19 (dated by TCRdb to about 2020). General notes on the study: Samples from collaborators originated in the United States, Italy and Spain and spanned both the acute and convalescent phases of COVID-19. Deeply sampled blood TCRbeta repertoires from subjects exposed to, actively infected with, or recovered from COVID-19 were included in the dataset. The prospective study material was composed of cDNA or gDNA derived from T cells, B-cell-depleted T cells, or PBMCs. Nearly every sample came with metadata listing a de-identified subject ID, COVID-19 status, age in years and sex. HLA class I and class II types, where available, came from metadata supplied by the sample provider rather than from assay-based typing. The samples were drawn from the first 160 participants of the ongoing ImmuneRACE study and from 1,254 subjects provided by 6 global collaborators. The repertoires were made available in a free public database intended to serve as a resource for research on the immune response to SARS-CoV-2. What the work shows at the level of the full study, not this receptor alone: Clinical and demographic metadata were provided uncurated, with the amount varying by source and participant.

TCRbeta CDR3 regions were amplified from genomic DNA by means of the immunoSEQ Assay, a bias-controlled multiplex PCR. The source study handled its data this way. Nucleated cell counts per sample were estimated from amplification of reference gene primers within the assay. To quantify the absolute abundance of each unique TCRbeta CDR3 rearrangement, sequence reads were collapsed and filtered. For each sample, productive Simpson clonality was calculated by taking the square root of Simpson's diversity index across productive rearrangements. Imported from immuneACCESS, the table was reduced by TCRdb to in-frame sequences with V and J called. These copies leave out some clones; in studies compared against another copy, an unresolved V gene accounts for under half, and the cause of the remainder is not known. The D gene and trimming were derived from the DNA, and the V and J assignments and clone size from that table. The table for this sample lists under 450,000 clones; around 87% of them were counted only once. Roughly 1.4% of the sample comes from the top ten.

Sequencing used PBMCs or T cells enriched from blood (not recorded which). The sequence is built from TRBV6-5 and TRBJ1-1, with TRBD1 identical over 7 junction bases. This clonotype originated in a man aged 30-40 years who had recovered from COVID-19. The CDR3 is CASSRRTGNTEAFF. The DNA is as follows: TGTGCCAGCAGCCGTCGGACAGGAAACACTGAAGCTTTCTTT.